This T cell receptor (beta chain) originates from a study of shared clonotypes between healthy human individuals. Clones were sequenced by immunoSEQ multiplex PCR, and TCRdb holds only the in-frame ones, with some missing. The repertoire holds 550,000 to 600,000 clones, with roughly four fifths as singletons. This CDR3 comprises 15 residues. Germline CDR1 reads MDHEN; CDR2 reads SYDVKM. Trimming removed 6 bases from V and 3 bases from J, with 17 bases in between. It was 80 million to 90 million PBMCs that unsorted samples used for genomic DNA. V gene TRBV28 combines with J gene TRBJ1-1, with D possibly TRBD1 on 6 matching bases. The sample was PBMCs. This receptor was obtained from a woman in her thirties or forties in good health. Some clones in this sample may be carry-over from other donors' samples. The CDR3 bases are TGTGCCAGCAGGGGGACAAGGGGGGTTGACACTGAAGCTTTCTTT. This sequence encodes CASRGTRGVDTEAFF.